What follows describes a single T cell receptor beta chain. Its antigen is unknown. Qualities for individual bases were not recorded, and no much larger clone is one base off. This entry comes from a study of vaccination effects on CD4 cells after COVID-19 (dated by TCRdb to between 2021 and 2023). General notes on the study: Across the study, the median time from the second dose to post-vaccine sampling was 72 days (range 14 to 241). The full study included over 8 COVID-19 convalescent patients and a handful of SARS-CoV-2-naive healthy vaccine recipients. In the study, cultures from other donors were sequenced using the Oncomine TCR Beta short-read assay on an Illumina iSeq 100. SARS-CoV-2 spike-specific CD4+ TCR repertoires were compared before and after mRNA vaccination in COVID-19 convalescent patients and in infection-naive vaccine recipients.

The method behind the library was the immunoSEQ multiplex PCR assay. DNA from the cultured and isolated CD4+ T cells underwent TCR beta CDR3 sequencing. Concerning the study's data processing: The analysis removed non-productive TCR sequences, trimmed reads to the CDR3 region, and retained only CDR3s that were 7 or more amino acids long. The MANAFEST web app was used to identify antigen-specific clonotypes by comparing expansion in peptide wells with expansion in reference cultures. To be called positive, a clone needed expansion at FDR<0.05 compared with the reference and with all other wells, an odds ratio greater than 5, and a frequency greater than 0.1% in two replicate wells. A clonotype was defined as cross-reactive if the clonotype was significantly expanded both in SARS-CoV-2 spike wells and in at least one common cold coronavirus spike condition. CDR3 similarity was assessed by Levenshtein distance with the stringdist R package, and unrooted trees were built with ape in R 3.6.1. In its TCRdb copy, this immuneACCESS table keeps in-frame sequences only and misses some clones. Where compared with another copy, unresolved V genes explain less than half of these, and the others have no known cause. V, J and clone size derive from that table, while D and trimming were established from the DNA sequence. The sample table records 25,000 or so clones; more than 60% of these occur just once. Clones ranked in the top ten supply over 7.5% of the sample.

In the ViraFEST assay, PBMC were stimulated with viral peptide pools, and TCR sequencing was then used to find antigen-specific CD4+ T cell clonotypes based on their expansion. After around 11 days of culture, CD4+ T cells were isolated with the EasySep CD4+ T cell isolation kit. Each participant got two doses of an mRNA SARS-CoV-2 vaccine, either BNT162b2 or mRNA-1273. Healthy vaccine recipients had no prior SARS-CoV-2 infection, confirmed by negative nucleocapsid antibodies before and after vaccination. Over 1.5 million PBMC per well were cultured with 9 to 10 ug/ml peptides in IMDM containing around 4.6% human AB serum, around 9.7 IU/ml IL-2 and gentamicin. On days 3 and 7, half of the culture medium was replaced with fresh IL-2-containing medium. Each peptide stimulation condition was cultured in triplicate wells unless otherwise noted. PBMC were separated from whole blood using Ficoll-Paque Plus gradient centrifugation and were then either cryopreserved at -140C or used fresh. The spike proteins of SARS-CoV-2 and of the common cold coronaviruses HCoV-NL63, HCoV-OC43 and HCoV-229E were spanned by overlapping peptide pools. The QIAamp micro DNA kit was used to extract genomic DNA from the cultured CD4+ T cells.

What the study reported, not specific to this receptor: In healthy vaccine recipients, vaccine-induced clones were almost all SARS-CoV-2 mono-reactive, with only 1 of 255 being cross-reactive with common cold coronaviruses. The study was limited by a small number of convalescent patients, and early post-infection timepoints were lacking. Both infection-induced and vaccine-induced clones contracted markedly at late post-vaccination timepoints, which is consistent with waning T cell responses.

Trimming takes 7 bases off V and 7 bases off J; junction bases not matched to a gene: 7. From its cysteine to its phenylalanine, the CDR3 spans 13 amino acids. The DNA shown is the 39-base CDR3, in frame from base 1. The CDR1 and CDR2 encoded by the germline V gene are ENHRY and SYGVKD. The chain is encoded by TRBV10-3 joined to TRBJ1-2; TRBD1 aligns with 9 central bases. The material sequenced was CD4+ T cells from PBMCs cultured with SARS-CoV-2 spike peptides, taken after COVID-19 vaccination. This specimen's cell subset or site label, interpreted: SARS-CoV-2 spike overlapping peptide pool stimulation. This sequence originates from a human donor who received a COVID-19 vaccine. This receptor has the CDR3 CAITSQGAGGYTF. The sequenced DNA: TGTGCCATCACCTCACAGGGGGCAGGTGGCTACACCTTC.